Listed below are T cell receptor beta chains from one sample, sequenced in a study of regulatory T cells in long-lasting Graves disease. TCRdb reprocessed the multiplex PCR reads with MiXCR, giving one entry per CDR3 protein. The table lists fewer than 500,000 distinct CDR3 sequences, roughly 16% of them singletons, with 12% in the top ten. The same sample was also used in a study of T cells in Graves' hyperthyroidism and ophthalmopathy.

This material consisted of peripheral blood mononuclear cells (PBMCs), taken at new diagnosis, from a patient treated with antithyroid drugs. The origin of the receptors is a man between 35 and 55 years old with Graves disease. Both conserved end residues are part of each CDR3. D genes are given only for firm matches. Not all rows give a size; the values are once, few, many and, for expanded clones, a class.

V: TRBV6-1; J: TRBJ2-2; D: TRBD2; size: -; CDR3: CASRTLAGKVGELFF; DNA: TGTGCCAGCAGGACCTTAGCGGGAAAGGTCGGGGAGCTGTTTTTT
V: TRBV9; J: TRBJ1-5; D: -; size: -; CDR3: CASSVGTGIQPQHF; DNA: TGTGCCAGCAGCGTAGGTACAGGGATTCAGCCCCAGCATTTT
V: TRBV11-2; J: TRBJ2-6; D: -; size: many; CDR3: CASSLGMGSGANVLTF; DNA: TGTGCCAGCAGCTTAGGGATGGGCTCTGGGGCCAACGTCCTGACTTTC
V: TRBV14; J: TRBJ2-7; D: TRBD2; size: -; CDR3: CASPASGRVYEQYF; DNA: TGTGCCAGCCCCGCTAGCGGGAGGGTCTACGAGCAGTACTTC
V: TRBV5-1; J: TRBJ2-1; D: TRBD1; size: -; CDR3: CANSLQGPYHNEQFF; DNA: TGCGCCAACAGCTTACAGGGGCCTTACCACAATGAGCAGTTCTTC
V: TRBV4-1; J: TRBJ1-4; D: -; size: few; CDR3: CASGQPPNEKLFF; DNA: TGCGCCAGCGGCCAACCGCCAAATGAAAAACTGTTTTTT
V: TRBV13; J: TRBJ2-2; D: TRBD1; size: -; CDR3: CASSYYGTGRTGELFF; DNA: TGTGCCAGCAGCTACTACGGGACAGGGCGTACCGGGGAGCTGTTTTTT
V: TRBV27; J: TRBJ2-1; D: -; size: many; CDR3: CASSLHTGAYNEQFF; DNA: TGTGCCAGCAGTTTACACACAGGAGCTTACAATGAGCAGTTCTTC
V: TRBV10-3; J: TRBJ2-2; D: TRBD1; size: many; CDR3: CAISESGTAARTGELFF; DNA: TGTGCCATCAGTGAGTCGGGGACAGCCGCGAGGACCGGGGAGCTGTTTTTT
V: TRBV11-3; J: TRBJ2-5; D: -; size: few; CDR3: CASSRAATQYF; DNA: TGTGCCAGCAGCAGAGCGGCGACCCAGTACTTC
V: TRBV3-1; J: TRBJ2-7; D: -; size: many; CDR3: CASSRGAVSYEQYF; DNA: TGTGCCAGCAGCCGGGGAGCGGTCTCCTACGAGCAGTACTTC
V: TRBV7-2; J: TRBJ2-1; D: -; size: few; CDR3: CASSLAAGAAYNEQFF; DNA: TGTGCCAGCAGCTTAGCGGCAGGGGCGGCCTACAATGAGCAGTTCTTC
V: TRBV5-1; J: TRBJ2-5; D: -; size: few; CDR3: CASSLEGEVETQYF; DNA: TGCGCCAGCAGCTTGGAGGGAGAGGTAGAGACCCAGTACTTC
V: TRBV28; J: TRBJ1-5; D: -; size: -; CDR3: CASSFQGQPQHF; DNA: TGTGCCAGCAGTTTTCAGGGTCAGCCCCAGCATTTT
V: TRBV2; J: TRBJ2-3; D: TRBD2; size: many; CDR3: CASRDVGAERTSSDTQYF; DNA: TGTGCCAGCAGGGATGTAGGAGCAGAACGGACTAGTTCGGATACGCAGTATTTT
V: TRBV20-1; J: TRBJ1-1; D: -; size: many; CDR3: CSASQGGVSTEAFF; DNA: TGCAGTGCTAGCCAGGGTGGCGTGAGCACTGAAGCTTTCTTT
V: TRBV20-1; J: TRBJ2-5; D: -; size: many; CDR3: CSARQGLFETQYF; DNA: TGCAGTGCTAGACAGGGGCTGTTTGAGACCCAGTACTTC
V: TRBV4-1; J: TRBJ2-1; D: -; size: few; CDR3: CASSQGGAKKPYNEQFF; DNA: TGCGCCAGCAGCCAGGGGGGGGCCAAGAAGCCCTACAATGAGCAGTTCTTC
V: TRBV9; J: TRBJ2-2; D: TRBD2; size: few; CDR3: CASSVKTSGSNPDAGELFF; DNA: TGTGCCAGCAGCGTAAAGACTAGCGGGAGTAATCCTGACGCCGGGGAGCTGTTTTTT
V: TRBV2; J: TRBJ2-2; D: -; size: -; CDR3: CASSYRAVNTGELFF; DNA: TGTGCCAGCAGTTACAGGGCCGTGAACACCGGGGAGCTGTTTTTT
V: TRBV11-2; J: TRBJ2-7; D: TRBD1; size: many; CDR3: CASRRTGTDSYEQYF; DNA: TGTGCCAGCAGAAGGACAGGGACGGACTCCTACGAGCAGTACTTC
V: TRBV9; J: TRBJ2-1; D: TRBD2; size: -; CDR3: CASSVVGRVRGGPQFF; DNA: TGTGCCAGCAGCGTAGTGGGCAGGGTTAGGGGAGGGCCCCAGTTCTTC
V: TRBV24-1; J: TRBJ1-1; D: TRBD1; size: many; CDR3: CATSDATGGTEAFF; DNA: TGTGCCACCAGTGATGCGACAGGGGGGACTGAAGCTTTCTTT
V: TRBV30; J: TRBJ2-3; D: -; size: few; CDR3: CAWARGVGTDTQYF; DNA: TGTGCCTGGGCTAGGGGGGTGGGCACAGATACGCAGTATTTT
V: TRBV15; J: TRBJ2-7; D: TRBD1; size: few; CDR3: CATSSPGQGIYEQYF; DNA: TGTGCCACCAGCAGCCCGGGACAGGGAATTTACGAGCAGTACTTC
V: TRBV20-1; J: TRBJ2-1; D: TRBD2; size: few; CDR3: CSARARSGSSYNEQFF; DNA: TGCAGTGCTAGAGCCCGTAGCGGGAGTTCCTACAATGAGCAGTTCTTC
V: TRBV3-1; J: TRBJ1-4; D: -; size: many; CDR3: CASSQDLRMTNEKLFF; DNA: TGTGCCAGCAGCCAAGATCTTCGGATGACTAATGAAAAACTGTTTTTT
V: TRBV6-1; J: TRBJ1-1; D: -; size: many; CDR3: CASSETANTEAFF; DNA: TGTGCCAGCAGTGAAACAGCGAACACTGAAGCTTTCTTT
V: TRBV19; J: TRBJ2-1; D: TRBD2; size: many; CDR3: CASSIGGTSGYSYNEQFF; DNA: TGTGCCAGTAGTATAGGGGGGACTAGCGGATACTCCTACAATGAGCAGTTCTTC
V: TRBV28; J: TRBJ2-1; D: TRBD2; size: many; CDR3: CASSTAGGGYNEQFF; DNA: TGTGCCAGCTCAACGGCGGGAGGCGGTTACAATGAGCAGTTCTTC
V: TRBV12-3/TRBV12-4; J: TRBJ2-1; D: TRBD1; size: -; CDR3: CASSFLTGDGGQFF; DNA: TGTGCCAGCAGTTTCCTCACAGGGGATGGAGGGCAGTTCTTC
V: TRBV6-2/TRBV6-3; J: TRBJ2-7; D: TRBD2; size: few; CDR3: CASSSRGLAGYEQYF; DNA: TGTGCCAGCAGTTCCCGGGGGCTAGCGGGCTACGAGCAGTACTTC
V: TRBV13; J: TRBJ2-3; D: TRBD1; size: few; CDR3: CASSSTGGPDTQYF; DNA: TGTGCCAGCAGCTCTACAGGGGGCCCAGATACGCAGTATTTT
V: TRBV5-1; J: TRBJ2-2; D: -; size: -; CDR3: CVSSHQSGELFF; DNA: TGCGTCAGCAGTCATCAGTCCGGGGAGCTGTTTTTT
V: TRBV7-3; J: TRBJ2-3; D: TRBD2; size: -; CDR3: CASSSEGLAGSDTQYF; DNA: TGTGCCAGCAGCTCCGAGGGACTAGCGGGCTCAGATACGCAGTATTTT
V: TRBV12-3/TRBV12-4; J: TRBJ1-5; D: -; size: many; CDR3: CASSQGSNQPQHF; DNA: TGTGCCAGCAGCCAAGGAAGCAATCAGCCCCAGCATTTT
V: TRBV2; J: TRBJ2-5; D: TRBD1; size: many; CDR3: CASSDGTGWQETQYF; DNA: TGTGCCAGCAGTGATGGGACAGGGTGGCAAGAGACCCAGTACTTC
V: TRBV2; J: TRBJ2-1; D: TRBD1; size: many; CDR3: CASSPGQGLYNEQFF; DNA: TGTGCCAGCAGTCCGGGACAGGGGCTTTACAATGAGCAGTTCTTC
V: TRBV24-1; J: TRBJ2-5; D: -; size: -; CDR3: CATSDFTGIQETQYF; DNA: TGTGCCACCAGTGATTTCACAGGGATCCAAGAGACCCAGTACTTC
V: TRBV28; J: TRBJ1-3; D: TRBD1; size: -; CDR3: CASSPRQGGSGNTIYF; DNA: TGTGCCAGCAGTCCCAGACAGGGAGGCTCTGGAAACACCATATATTTT
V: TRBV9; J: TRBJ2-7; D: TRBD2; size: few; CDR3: CASSVAAGAPYEQYF; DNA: TGTGCCAGCAGCGTAGCAGCGGGGGCACCCTACGAGCAGTACTTC
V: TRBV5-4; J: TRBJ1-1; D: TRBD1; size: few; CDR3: CASSMGQGWAFF; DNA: TGTGCCAGCAGCATGGGACAGGGATGGGCTTTCTTT
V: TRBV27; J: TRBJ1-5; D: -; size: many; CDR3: CASSWGVNQPQHF; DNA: TGTGCCAGCAGCTGGGGGGTTAATCAGCCCCAGCATTTT
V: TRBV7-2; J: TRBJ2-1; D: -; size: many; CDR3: CASSRDGGYNEQFF; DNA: TGTGCCAGCAGCCGGGACGGGGGTTACAATGAGCAGTTCTTC
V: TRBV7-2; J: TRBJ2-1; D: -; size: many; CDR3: CASSLYGRVNEQFF; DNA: TGTGCCAGCAGCTTATATGGCAGGGTCAATGAGCAGTTCTTC
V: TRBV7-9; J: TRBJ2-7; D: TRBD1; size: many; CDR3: CASSLDGDRGSYEQYF; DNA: TGTGCCAGCAGCTTAGATGGGGACAGGGGATCCTACGAGCAGTACTTC
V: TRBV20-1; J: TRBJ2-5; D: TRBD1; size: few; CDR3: CSALQGAGETQYF; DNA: TGCAGTGCTTTACAGGGGGCGGGAGAGACCCAGTACTTC
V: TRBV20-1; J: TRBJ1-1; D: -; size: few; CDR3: CSASVDTVNTEAFF; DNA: TGCAGTGCTAGTGTGGACACGGTGAACACTGAAGCTTTCTTT
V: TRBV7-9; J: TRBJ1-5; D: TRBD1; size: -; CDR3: CASSKGNNRGGNQPQHF; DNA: TGTGCCAGCAGCAAGGGGAATAACAGGGGGGGCAATCAGCCCCAGCATTTT
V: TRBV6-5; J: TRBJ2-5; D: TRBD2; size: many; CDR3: CASSYKRAGSGREKETQYF; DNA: TGTGCCAGCAGTTATAAACGTGCCGGTAGCGGGAGGGAAAAAGAGACCCAGTACTTC
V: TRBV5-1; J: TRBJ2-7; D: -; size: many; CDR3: CASSLDGSDSYEQYF; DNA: TGCGCCAGCAGCTTGGACGGTTCAGACTCCTACGAGCAGTACTTC
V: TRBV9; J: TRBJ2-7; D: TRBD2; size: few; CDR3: CASGPRPGLAGGTSSYEQYF; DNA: TGTGCCAGCGGCCCCCGTCCGGGACTAGCGGGAGGAACGAGCTCCTACGAGCAGTACTTC
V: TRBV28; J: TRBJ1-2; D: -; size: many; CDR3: CASSSIHYTF; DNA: TGTGCCAGCAGTTCCATACACTACACCTTC
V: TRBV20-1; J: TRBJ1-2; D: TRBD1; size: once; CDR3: CSATHAGQLYGYTF; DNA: TGCAGTGCCACGCACGCGGGACAGCTATATGGCTACACCTTC
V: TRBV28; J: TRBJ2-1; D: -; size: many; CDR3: CASSPLPGGGSSNYNEQFF; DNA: TGTGCCAGCAGTCCCCTCCCGGGAGGGGGCTCAAGTAACTACAATGAGCAGTTCTTC
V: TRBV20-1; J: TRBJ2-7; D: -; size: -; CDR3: CSVLIHKSSYEQYF; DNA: TGCAGTGTTCTTATACACAAGAGCTCCTACGAGCAGTACTTC
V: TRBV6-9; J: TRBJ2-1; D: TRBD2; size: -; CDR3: CASSSGTSGLGEQFF; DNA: TGTGCCAGCAGTTCCGGGACTAGCGGCCTTGGGGAGCAGTTCTTC